This T cell receptor beta chain was obtained from a study of blood T cells in healthy people across ages. For the study at large: Through template switching, about one barcoded beta molecule was captured per two T cells, as measured in model experiments. Overall study findings and caveats: Among long-lived donors, naive CD4+ cells were more numerous and diversity higher than in aged donors.

Of note for this clonotype: The antigen is not known.

The second PCR ran roughly 7 to 12 cycles with a sample-barcoded 5' primer and J-beta primers. One entry per CDR3 protein results from TCRdb running MiXCR on the 5' RACE reads. The sample gives about 830,000 distinct CDR3 sequences, more than 45% of which show up once; roughly 22% is in the top ten. Germline V lookup: CDR1 SEHNR, CDR2 FQNEAQ (reference sequence). This CDR3 has 14 residues. Trimming cost V 6 bases and J 1 base, with 12 bases left between them. This sequence originates from a man aged 25 to 40 in good health. The chain has TRBV7-9 and TRBJ2-5; no definite D call. Sequencing used blood. CDR3 nucleotides: TGTGCCAGCAGTCAGAGGCAGGTCCAAGAGACCCAGTACTTC. Translating it yields CASSQRQVQETQYF.